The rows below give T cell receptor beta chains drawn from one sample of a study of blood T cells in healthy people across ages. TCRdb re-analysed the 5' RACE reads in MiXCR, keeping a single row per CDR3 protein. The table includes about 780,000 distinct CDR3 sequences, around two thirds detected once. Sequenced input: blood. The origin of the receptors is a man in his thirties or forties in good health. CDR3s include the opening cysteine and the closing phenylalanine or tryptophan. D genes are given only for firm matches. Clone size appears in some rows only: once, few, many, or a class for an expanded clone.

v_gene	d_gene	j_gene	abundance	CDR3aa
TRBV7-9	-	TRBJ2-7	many	CASSLVLRGANPLLYEQYF
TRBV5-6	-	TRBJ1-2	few	CASSLTGPNYGYTF
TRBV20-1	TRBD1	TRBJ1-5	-	CSAATGVPNQPQHF
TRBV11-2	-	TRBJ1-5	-	CASSGEGGDYSNQPQHF
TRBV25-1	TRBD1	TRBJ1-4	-	CASSGYRGEKLFF
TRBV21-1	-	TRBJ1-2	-	CASPLKKRQDGYTF
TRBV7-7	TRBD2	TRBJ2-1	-	CASSVGTSGGEQFF
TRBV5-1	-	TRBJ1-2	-	CASSLDRLNYGYTF
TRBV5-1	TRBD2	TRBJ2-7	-	CASSLRLAGTRSSYEQYF
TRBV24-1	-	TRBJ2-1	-	CATSDLQNNEQFF
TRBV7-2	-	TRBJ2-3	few	CASTRWGGQARTDTQYF
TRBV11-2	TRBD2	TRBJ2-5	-	CASSLGTSGDETQYF
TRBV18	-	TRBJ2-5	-	CASSPPTYQETQYF
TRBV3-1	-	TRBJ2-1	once	CASSQDGLVNDEQFF
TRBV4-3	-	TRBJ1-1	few	CASRTTGNTEAFF
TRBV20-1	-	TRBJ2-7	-	CSAPGYYEQYF
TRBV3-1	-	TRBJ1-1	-	CASSQSLHTEAFF
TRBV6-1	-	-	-	CASSEDPSSLYEQYF
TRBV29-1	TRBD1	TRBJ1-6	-	CSVGQGNSPLHF
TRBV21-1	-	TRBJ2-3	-	CASSRPAGTQYF
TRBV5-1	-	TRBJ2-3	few	CASSALSRTDTQYF
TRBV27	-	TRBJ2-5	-	CASSFRRDRGETQYF
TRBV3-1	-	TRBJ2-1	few	CASSHSRSGSEVEQFF
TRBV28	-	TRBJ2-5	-	CASSGPGVHRQETQYF
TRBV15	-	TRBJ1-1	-	CATSRLGTEAFF
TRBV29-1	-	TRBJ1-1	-	CSARARGNTEAFF
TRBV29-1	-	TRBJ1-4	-	CSVGIAGINNKKLFF
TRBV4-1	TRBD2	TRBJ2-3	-	CASSQVAGVADTQYF
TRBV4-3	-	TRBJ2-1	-	CASSQVSGASSYNEQFF
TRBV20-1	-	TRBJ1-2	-	CSALGAGYTF
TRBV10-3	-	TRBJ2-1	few	CAISEKGSEARSYNEQFF
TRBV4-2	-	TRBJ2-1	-	CASSQDYSSEQFF
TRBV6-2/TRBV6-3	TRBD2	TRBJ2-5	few	CASSKTPGLARETQYF
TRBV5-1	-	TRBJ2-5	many	CASRFGQQETQYF
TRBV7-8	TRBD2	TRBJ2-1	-	CASSWPSGGLSNEQFF
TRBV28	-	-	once	CAGRVDRAYEQYF
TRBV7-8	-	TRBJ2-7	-	CASKRGPSSYEQYF
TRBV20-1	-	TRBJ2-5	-	CSARRGGETQYF
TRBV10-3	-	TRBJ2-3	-	CAIRTVTDTQYF
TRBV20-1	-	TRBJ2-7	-	CSARDLTGPYEQYF
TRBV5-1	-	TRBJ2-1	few	CASSPRPWDEQFF
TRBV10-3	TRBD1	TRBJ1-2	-	CAIREGTGSYGYTF
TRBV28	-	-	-	CASHAGTAQETQYF